This T cell receptor (beta chain) was retrieved from a study of T cell changes during pregnancy in multiple sclerosis. Data came from immunoSEQ multiplex PCR; TCRdb stores just in-frame clones and leaves some out. The sample lists 70,000 to 100,000 clones, about 92% seen once, with 1.5% to 1.7% in the top ten. Germline values: CDR1 SGHRS, CDR2 YFSETQ. The junction had 5 bases not matched to a gene; V was cut back by 4 bases and J by 4 bases. CDR3 length equals 14 residues. V usage is TRBV5-1 and J usage is TRBJ2-1, with 7 bases identical to TRBD1. This TCR derives from a female donor with multiple sclerosis, enrolled in a pregnancy study. Specimen: peripheral blood, collected in the first trimester of pregnancy. The DNA of the CDR3 is TGCGCCAGCAGCCGGGACAGAGGTTACAATGAGCAGTTCTTC. Its translation is CASSRDRGYNEQFF. The entire variable domain, with the rest obtained from reference TRBV5-1 and TRBJ2-1, is as follows: KAGVTQTPRYLIKTRGQQVTLSCSPISGHRSVSWYQQTPGQGLQFLFEYFSETQRNKGNFPGRFSGRQFSNSRSEMNVSTLELGDSALYLCASSRDRGYNEQFFGPGTRLTVL.